This is a list of T cell receptor beta chains from one sample in a study of T cell changes during pregnancy in multiple sclerosis. Sequenced by immunoSEQ multiplex PCR; TCRdb stores in-frame clones only, minus some. Among some 57,000 clones listed, roughly nine tenths were seen once. The material was CD4+ T cells from peripheral blood mononuclear cells, obtained after pregnancy. The receptors here all came from a female donor in good health, enrolled as a control in a pregnancy study. Each CDR3 is given without its conserved first and last residue. Size tells how often a clone was seen (once, few, many) or the class of an expanded clone, and some rows leave it out.

>TRBJ1-2|NA|TRBV11-2
ASSYRGTGSDGYT
>TRBJ1-4|NA|TRBV2
ASSGRQKEKLF
>TRBJ2-2|NA|TRBV2
ASSDDTVNTGELF
>TRBJ1-2|NA|TRBV4-3
ASSPQTGDGYT
>TRBJ2-7|few|TRBV30
AWSKPPRLSRTYEQY
>TRBJ1-1|NA|TRBV5-1
ASSLQSPSGLDTEAF
>TRBJ2-1|NA|TRBV7-6
ASSAAGLAGAYNEQF
>TRBJ2-2|NA|TRBV6-5
ASSYDMTVGTGELF
>TRBJ2-3|NA|TRBV5-6
ASSFQLTAATGADTQY
>TRBJ1-5|NA|TRBV11-2
ASSLDRVRQPQH
>TRBJ1-1|NA|TRBV6-6
ASSPRTEAF
>TRBJ2-7|NA|TRBV10-3
AISEDQGAASSYEQY
>TRBJ2-1|NA|TRBV25-1
ASSEFAGGPYEQF
>TRBJ1-1|NA|TRBV10-2
ATTGGTEAF
>TRBJ2-2|NA|TRBV7-3
ASSSDRNSNTGELF
>TRBJ2-5|NA|TRBV19
ASSTPRTSGLRETQY
>TRBJ1-4|NA|TRBV5-1
ASSLEGQGWEKLF
>TRBJ2-5|NA|TRBV18
ASSSGTGSQETQY
>TRBJ2-3|NA|TRBV9
ASSVTGTSGVPDTQY
>TRBJ2-3|NA|TRBV5-5
ASTIQGVISTDTQY
>TRBJ1-1|NA|TRBV4-3
ASSRTGGSEAF
>TRBJ2-7|NA|TRBV27
ASSNPGTGVGEQY
>TRBJ1-1|NA|TRBV7-2
ASSKGGEWTEAF
>TRBJ2-5|NA|TRBV12-5
ASGRGLADQETQY
>TRBJ1-1|NA|TRBV7-9
ASSYDGQGFTEAF
>TRBJ2-3|few|TRBV7-3
ASSLNGGTGGAWDTQY
>TRBJ1-4|NA|TRBV6-5
ASSYLGGSNEKLF
>TRBJ2-7|once|TRBV11-1
ASSPWDTDEQY
>TRBJ2-1|NA|TRBV2
ASRADRNNEQF
>TRBJ1-1|once|TRBV13
ASSLRQGTEAF
>TRBJ2-1|NA|TRBV2
ASSRGGLQDNEQF
>TRBJ2-5|NA|TRBV7-8
ASSRTSGANRETQY
>TRBJ1-3|NA|TRBV29-1
SAGLRTTGGNTIY
>TRBJ1-1|NA|TRBV10-3
AIGRDEAF
>TRBJ1-2|once|TRBV29-1
SVGNTGGYGYT
>TRBJ2-3|once|TRBV4-3
ASGQEAAPIGDTQY
>TRBJ1-5|NA|TRBV2
ASGYADSNQPQH
>TRBJ2-5|NA|TRBV11-2
ASSSITGRQETQY
>TRBJ1-6|NA|TRBV4-3
ASSQEGPGGNSPLH
>TRBJ1-2|NA|TRBV7-9
ASSLNSVLNYGYT
>TRBJ1-6|NA|TRBV9
ASDRVDYSPLH